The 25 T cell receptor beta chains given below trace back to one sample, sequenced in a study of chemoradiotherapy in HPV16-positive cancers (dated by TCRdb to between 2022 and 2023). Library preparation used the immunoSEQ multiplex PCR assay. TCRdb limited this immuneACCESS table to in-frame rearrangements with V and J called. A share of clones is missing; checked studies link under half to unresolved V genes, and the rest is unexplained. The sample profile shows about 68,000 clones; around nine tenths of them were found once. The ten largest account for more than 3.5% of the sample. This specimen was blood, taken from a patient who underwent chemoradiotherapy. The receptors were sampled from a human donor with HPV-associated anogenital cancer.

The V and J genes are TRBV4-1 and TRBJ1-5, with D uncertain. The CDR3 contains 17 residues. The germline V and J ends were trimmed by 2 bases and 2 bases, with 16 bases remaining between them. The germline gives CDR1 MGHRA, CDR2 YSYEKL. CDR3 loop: CASSQLDLLPGNQPQHF. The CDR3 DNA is TGCGCCAGCAGCCAATTAGACCTCCTCCCTGGCAATCAGCCCCAGCATTTT.

The CDR3 nucleotides read TGTGCCAGCAGCCCAGGGGTTGGGGGCTACAATGAGCAGTTCTTC. This sequence encodes CASSPGVGGYNEQFF. The chain combines TRBV7-9 with TRBJ2-1; maybe TRBD1 (6 bases). V lost 5 bases to trimming and J lost 3 bases, with 14 bases between them. The CDR3 sequence is 15 residues long. CDR1 and CDR2 from the germline V gene are SEHNR and FQNEAQ (reference sequence).

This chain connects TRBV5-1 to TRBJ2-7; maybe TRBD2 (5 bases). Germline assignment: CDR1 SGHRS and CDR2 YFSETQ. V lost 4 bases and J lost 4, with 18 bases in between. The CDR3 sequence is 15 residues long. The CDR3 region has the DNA TGCGCCAGCAGCCTGGCGGAAGGTGAGGGTTACGAGCAGTACTTC. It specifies CASSLAEGEGYEQYF.

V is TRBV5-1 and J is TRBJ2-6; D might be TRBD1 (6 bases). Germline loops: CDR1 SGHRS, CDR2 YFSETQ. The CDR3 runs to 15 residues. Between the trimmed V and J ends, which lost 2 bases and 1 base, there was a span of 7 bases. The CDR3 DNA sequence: TGCGCCAGCAGCTTAAGGGGGTCTGGGGCCAACGTCCTGACTTTC. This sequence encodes CASSLRGSGANVLTF.

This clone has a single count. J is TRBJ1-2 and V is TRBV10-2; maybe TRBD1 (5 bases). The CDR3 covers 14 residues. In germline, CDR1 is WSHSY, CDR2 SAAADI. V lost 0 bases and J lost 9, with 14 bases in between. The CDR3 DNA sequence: TGCGCCAGCAGTGAGTCGATAGGTCGGGGGAGCTACACCTTC. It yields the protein CASSESIGRGSYTF.

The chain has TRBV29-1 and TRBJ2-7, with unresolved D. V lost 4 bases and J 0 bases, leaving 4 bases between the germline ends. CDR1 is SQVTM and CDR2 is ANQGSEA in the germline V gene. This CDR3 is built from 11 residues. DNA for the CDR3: TGCAGCGTTGGGAACTCCTACGAGCAGTACTTC. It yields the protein CSVGNSYEQYF.

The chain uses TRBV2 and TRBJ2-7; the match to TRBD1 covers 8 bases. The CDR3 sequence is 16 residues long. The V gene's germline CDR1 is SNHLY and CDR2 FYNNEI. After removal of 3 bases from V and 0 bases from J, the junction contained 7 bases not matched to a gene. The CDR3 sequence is CASSDPGQGSSYEQYF. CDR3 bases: TGTGCCAGCAGTGATCCCGGACAGGGTAGCTCCTACGAGCAGTACTTC.

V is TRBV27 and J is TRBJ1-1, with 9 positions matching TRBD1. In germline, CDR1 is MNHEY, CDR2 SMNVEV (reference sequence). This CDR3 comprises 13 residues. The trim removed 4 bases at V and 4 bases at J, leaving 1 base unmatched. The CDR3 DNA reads TGTGCCAGCAGTTGGACAGGGGCCACTGAAGCTTTCTTT. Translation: CASSWTGATEAFF.

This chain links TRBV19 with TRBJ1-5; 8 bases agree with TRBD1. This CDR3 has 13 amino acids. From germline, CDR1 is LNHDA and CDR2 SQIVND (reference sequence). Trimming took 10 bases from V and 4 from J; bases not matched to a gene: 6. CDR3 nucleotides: TGTGCCATCGGGACAGGACGAAATCAGCCCCAGCATTTT. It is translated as CAIGTGRNQPQHF. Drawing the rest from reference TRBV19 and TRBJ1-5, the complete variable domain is DGGITQSPKYLFRKEGQNVTLSCEQNLNHDAMYWYRQDPGQGLRLIYYSQIVNDFQKGDIAEGYSVSREKKESFPLTVTSAQKNPTAFYLCAIGTGRNQPQHFGDGTRLSIL.

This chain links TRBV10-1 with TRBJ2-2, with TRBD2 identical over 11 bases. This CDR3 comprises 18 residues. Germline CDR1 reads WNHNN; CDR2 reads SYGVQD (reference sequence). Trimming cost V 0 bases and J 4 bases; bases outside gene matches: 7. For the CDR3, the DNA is TGCGCCAGCAGTGAGTCTAAACTAGCGGGGGTGACCACCGGGGAGCTGTTTTTT. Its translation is CASSESKLAGVTTGELFF.

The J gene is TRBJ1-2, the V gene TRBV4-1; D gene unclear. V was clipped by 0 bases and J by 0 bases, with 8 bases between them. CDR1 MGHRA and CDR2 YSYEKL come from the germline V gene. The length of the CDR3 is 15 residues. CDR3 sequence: CASSQEIDSNYGYTF. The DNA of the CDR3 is TGCGCCAGCAGCCAAGAAATCGATTCTAACTATGGCTACACCTTC.

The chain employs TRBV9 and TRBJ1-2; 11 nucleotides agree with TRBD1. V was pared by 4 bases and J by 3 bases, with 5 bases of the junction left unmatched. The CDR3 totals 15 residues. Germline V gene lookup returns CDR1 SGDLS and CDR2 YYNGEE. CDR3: CASSLMGQGDYGYTF. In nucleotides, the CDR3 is TGTGCCAGCAGCCTAATGGGACAGGGGGACTATGGCTACACCTTC.

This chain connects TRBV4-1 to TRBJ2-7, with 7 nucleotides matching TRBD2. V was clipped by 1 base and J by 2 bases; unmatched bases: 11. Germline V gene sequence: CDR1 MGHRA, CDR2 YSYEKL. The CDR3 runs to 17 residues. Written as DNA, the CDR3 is TGCGCCAGCAGCCAAGGCCCCACTGGCGGGGGTACCTACGAGCAGTACTTC. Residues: CASSQGPTGGGTYEQYF.

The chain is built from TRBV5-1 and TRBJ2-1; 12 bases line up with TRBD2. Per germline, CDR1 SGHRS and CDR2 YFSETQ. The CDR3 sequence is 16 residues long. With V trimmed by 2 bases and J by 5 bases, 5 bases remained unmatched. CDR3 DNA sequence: TGCGCCAGCAGCTTTACGACTAGCGGGGGTAACAATGAGCAGTTCTTC. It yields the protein CASSFTTSGGNNEQFF.

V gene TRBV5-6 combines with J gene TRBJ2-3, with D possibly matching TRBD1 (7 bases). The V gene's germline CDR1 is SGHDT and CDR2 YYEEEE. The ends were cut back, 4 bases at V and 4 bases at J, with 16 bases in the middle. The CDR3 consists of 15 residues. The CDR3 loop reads CASSPTGSGADTQYF. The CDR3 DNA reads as TGTGCCAGCAGCCCGACAGGGTCGGGGGCAGATACGCAGTATTTT.

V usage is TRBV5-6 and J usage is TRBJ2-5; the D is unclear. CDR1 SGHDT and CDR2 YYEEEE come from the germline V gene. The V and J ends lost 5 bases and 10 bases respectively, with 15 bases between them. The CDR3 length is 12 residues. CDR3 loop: CASRNGIAVQYF. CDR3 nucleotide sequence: TGTGCCAGCAGGAATGGGATTGCAGTCCAGTACTTC.

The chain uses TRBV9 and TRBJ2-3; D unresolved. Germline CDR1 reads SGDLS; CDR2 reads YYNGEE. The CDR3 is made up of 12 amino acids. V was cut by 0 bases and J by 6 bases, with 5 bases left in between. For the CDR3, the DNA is TGTGCCAGCAGCGTAGAGGCGGATACGCAGTATTTT. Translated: CASSVEADTQYF.

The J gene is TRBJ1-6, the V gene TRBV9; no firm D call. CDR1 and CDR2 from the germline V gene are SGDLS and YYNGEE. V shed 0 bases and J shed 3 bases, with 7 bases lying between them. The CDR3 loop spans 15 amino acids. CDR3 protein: CASSVGTDYNSPLHF. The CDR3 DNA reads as TGTGCCAGCAGCGTAGGGACGGACTATAATTCACCCCTCCACTTT.

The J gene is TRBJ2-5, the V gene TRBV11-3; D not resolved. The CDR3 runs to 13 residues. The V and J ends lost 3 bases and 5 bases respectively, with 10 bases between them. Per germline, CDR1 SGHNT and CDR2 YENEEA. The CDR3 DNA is TGTGCCAGCAGCTTCGGTGAGATGGAGACCCAGTACTTC. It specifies CASSFGEMETQYF.

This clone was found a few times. The CDR3 DNA reads TGTGCCACCAGCAGGGGTACCAATAAGTATGGCTACACCTTC. Its protein is CATSRGTNKYGYTF. The gene calls are TRBV15 and TRBJ1-2; no definite D call. The CDR3 sequence is 14 residues long. Looked up from germline, CDR1 is LNHNV and CDR2 is YYDKDF (reference sequence). The V and J ends lost 3 bases and 5 bases respectively, with 13 bases between them.

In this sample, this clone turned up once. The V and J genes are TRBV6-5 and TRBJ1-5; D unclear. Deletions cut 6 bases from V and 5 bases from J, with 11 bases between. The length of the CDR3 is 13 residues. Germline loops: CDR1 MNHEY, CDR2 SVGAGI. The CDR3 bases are TGTGCCAGCAGCCCTCGACGTGATCAGCCCCAGCATTTT. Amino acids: CASSPRRDQPQHF.

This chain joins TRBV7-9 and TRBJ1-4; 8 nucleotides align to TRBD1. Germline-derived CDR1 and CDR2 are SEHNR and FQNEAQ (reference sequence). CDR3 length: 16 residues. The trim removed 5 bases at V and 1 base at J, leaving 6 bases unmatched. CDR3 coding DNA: TGTGCCAGCAGCACGGGACAGGCTGAAACTAATGAAAAACTGTTTTTT. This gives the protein CASSTGQAETNEKLFF.

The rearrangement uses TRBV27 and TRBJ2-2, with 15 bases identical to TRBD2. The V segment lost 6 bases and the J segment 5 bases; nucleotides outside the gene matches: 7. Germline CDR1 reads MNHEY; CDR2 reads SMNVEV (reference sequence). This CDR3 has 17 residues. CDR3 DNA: TGTGCCAGCAGGATGGGACTAGCGGGGGGCAGGACCGGGGAGCTGTTTTTT. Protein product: CASRMGLAGGRTGELFF.

The CDR3 loop is CASSLGGGGMAKLFF. The DNA of the CDR3 is TGTGCCAGCAGCCTGGGTGGGGGCGGAATGGCAAAACTGTTTTTT. V and J are TRBV28 and TRBJ1-4; D possibly corresponds to TRBD1 (6 bases). The germline gives CDR1 MDHEN, CDR2 SYDVKM. V was shortened by 6 bases and J by 10 bases, with 21 bases between the two germline ends. The CDR3 contains 15 residues.

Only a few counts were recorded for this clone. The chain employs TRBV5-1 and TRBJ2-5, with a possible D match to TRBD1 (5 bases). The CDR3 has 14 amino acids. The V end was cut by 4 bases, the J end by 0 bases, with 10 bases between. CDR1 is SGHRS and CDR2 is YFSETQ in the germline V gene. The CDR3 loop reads CASSLQGYQETQYF. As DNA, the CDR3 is TGCGCCAGCAGCCTTCAGGGCTACCAAGAGACCCAGTACTTC.